Listed below are T cell receptor beta chains from one sample, sequenced in a study of PD-1 blockade in classical Hodgkin lymphoma. Using immunoSEQ multiplex PCR, the repertoire was profiled, and TCRdb retains in-frame clones only, with some absent. The table lists almost 7,000 clones, approximately 86% of them singletons, with approximately 42% in the top ten. The sequenced sample was peripheral blood mononuclear cells (PBMCs), obtained before the fourth cycle of nivolumab. The receptors stem from a human donor with classical Hodgkin lymphoma. CDR3s include the opening cysteine and the closing phenylalanine or tryptophan. D genes are given only for firm matches. Clone size appears in some rows only: once, few, many, or a class for an expanded clone.

>TRBD1|TRBJ1-5|TRBV12-5|-
CASGIQGSGYSNQPQHF
TGTGCTAGTGGGATACAGGGGTCGGGGTATAGCAATCAGCCCCAGCATTTT
>-|TRBJ2-1|TRBV4-2|-
CASSTQMGWQFF
TGTGCCAGCAGCACGCAGATGGGATGGCAGTTCTTC
>-|TRBJ1-3|TRBV5-1|-
CASSLGRRDSGNTIYF
TGCGCCAGCAGCTTGGGCAGGCGGGACTCTGGAAACACCATATATTTT
>-|TRBJ1-2|TRBV5-1|-
CASSLDRGGIPMGYGYTF
TGCGCCAGCAGCTTGGATAGGGGAGGAATCCCTATGGGCTATGGCTACACCTTC
>TRBD1|TRBJ2-5|TRBV4-2|-
CASSLEDRAETQYF
TGTGCCAGCAGCTTGGAGGACAGGGCCGAGACCCAGTACTTC
>-|TRBJ2-5|TRBV25-1|-
CASSEAGRKTQYF
TGTGCCAGCAGTGAAGCAGGGAGGAAGACCCAGTACTTC
>-|TRBJ2-2|TRBV27|-
CASSLGFNIGELFF
TGTGCCAGCAGTTTGGGGTTCAACATCGGGGAGCTGTTTTTT
>-|TRBJ2-4|TRBV2|-
CASSESLYREGTKNIQYF
TGTGCCAGCAGTGAAAGCCTCTACAGGGAGGGGACCAAAAACATTCAGTACTTC
>TRBD2|TRBJ2-3|TRBV6-5|-
CASSGGGSSTDTQYF
TGTGCCAGCAGTGGCGGGGGGTCTAGCACAGATACGCAGTATTTT
>-|TRBJ1-2|TRBV5-6|-
CASSPAGTHYGYTF
TGTGCCAGCAGCCCGGCCGGGACACACTATGGCTACACCTTC
>-|TRBJ1-1|TRBV29-1|-
CSAIQGPEAFF
TGCAGCGCCATACAGGGCCCTGAGGCTTTCTTT
>-|TRBJ1-3|TRBV19|-
CASSRLVGSGNTIYF
TGTGCCAGTAGTCGGTTGGTGGGCTCTGGAAACACCATATATTTT
>-|TRBJ2-1|TRBV5-1|-
CASSPGGPPTRDEQFF
TGCGCCAGCAGTCCCGGAGGACCTCCTACACGGGATGAGCAGTTCTTC
>TRBD1|TRBJ1-3|TRBV11-3|-
CASSSINRGHVDTIYF
TGTGCCAGCAGCTCCATAAACAGGGGACATGTGGACACCATATATTTT
>TRBD1|TRBJ1-2|TRBV19|-
CASSQQGHGYGYTF
TGTGCCAGTAGCCAACAGGGGCACGGCTATGGCTACACCTTC
>TRBD1|TRBJ1-2|TRBV6-1|-
CASSNDRVGGYTF
TGTGCCAGCAGTAACGACAGGGTGGGCGGCTACACCTTC
>TRBD1|TRBJ1-3|TRBV6-6|-
CASSYRGQDSGNTIYF
TGTGCCAGCAGTTACCGGGGACAGGACTCTGGAAACACCATATATTTT
>-|TRBJ1-5|TRBV5-6|once
CASSSNRRGISNQPQHF
TGTGCCAGCAGCTCCAATCGCCGGGGGATCAGCAATCAGCCCCAGCATTTT
>TRBD1|TRBJ1-2|TRBV4-2|-
CASSQIQGEDGYTF
TGTGCCAGCAGCCAAATACAGGGGGAGGATGGCTACACCTTC
>-|TRBJ2-3|TRBV7-9|-
CASPAAGIEYF
TGTGCCAGCCCTGCAGCAGGGATAGAGTATTTT
>-|TRBJ2-1|TRBV18|medium-sized
CASSPEYNEQFF
TGTGCCAGCTCACCGGAGTATAATGAGCAGTTCTTC
>-|TRBJ1-2|TRBV18|-
CASSPLLQGYGYTF
TGTGCCAGCTCACCTTTGTTACAGGGCTATGGCTACACCTTC
>-|TRBJ1-1|TRBV11-2|-
CASSLGFIGGLNTEAFF
TGTGCCAGCAGCTTAGGGTTTATTGGGGGATTGAACACTGAAGCTTTCTTT
>-|TRBJ2-2|TRBV6-5|few
CASSIYTNGELFF
TGTGCCAGCAGTATCTATACGAACGGGGAGCTGTTTTTT
>-|TRBJ1-6|TRBV2|-
CASTVQRGSSLHF
TGTGCCAGCACGGTGCAGAGGGGGAGTTCCCTCCACTTT
>-|TRBJ1-3|TRBV29-1|-
CSVQREGTSSGNTIYF
TGCAGCGTTCAAAGGGAGGGGACCAGCTCTGGAAACACCATATATTTT
>TRBD1|TRBJ1-1|TRBV28|-
CASSLGQATNTEAFF
TGTGCCAGCAGTTTGGGACAGGCCACGAACACTGAAGCTTTCTTT
>-|TRBJ1-2|TRBV18|-
CASSPGFNGGYTF
TGTGCCAGCTCACCAGGCTTTAACGGTGGCTACACCTTC
>-|TRBJ2-1|TRBV9|-
CASSPGFYNEQFF
TGTGCCAGCAGCCCAGGTTTCTACAATGAGCAGTTCTTC
>-|TRBJ1-5|TRBV19|-
CASSMGGVGNQPQHF
TGTGCCAGTAGTATGGGGGGGGTAGGAAATCAGCCCCAGCATTTT
>-|TRBJ2-1|TRBV25-1|-
CASSVPVAGPNEQFF
TGTGCCAGCAGTGTCCCTGTGGCGGGTCCCAATGAGCAGTTCTTC
>-|TRBJ1-1|TRBV2|once
CARPRNYNRDTEAFF
TGTGCCAGGCCTAGAAATTATAACAGGGACACTGAAGCTTTCTTT